This TCR beta chain is from a study of identical twins. This clonotype occurred a few times. TCRdb re-derived calls from the 5' RACE reads in MiXCR, one entry per CDR3 protein. The sample has about 190,000 distinct CDR3 sequences, around a sixth seen once. Germline-derived CDR1 and CDR2 are MNHEY and SVGEGT. CDR3 length: 16 residues. J lost 1 base, V lost 7 bases, and 9 bases had no gene match. The same data also went into a second study, on T cells expressing NK-cell markers.

Specimen: CD8+ T cells sorted from blood. V usage is TRBV6-2 or TRBV6-3 and J usage is TRBJ2-1; 8 bases match TRBD2. The source is a woman younger than 35 in good health. The CDR3 here is CASTLSASGSYNEQFF. The CDR3 DNA reads as TGTGCCAGCACCCTGTCCGCTAGCGGGTCCTACAATGAGCAGTTCTTC.